A selection of T cell receptor beta chains follows, all from one sample in a study of T cell responses to AZD1222 COVID-19 vaccine. The assay was immunoSEQ multiplex PCR, and TCRdb's table has in-frame clones only and misses some. Of about 140,000 clones detected, 80% to 95% appear once; the ten largest clones hold 2.8%. The material sequenced was peripheral blood, taken on day 0 of AZD1222 vaccination. These receptors originate from an adult in good health. Each CDR3 is given with its conserved first and last residue. D genes are given only for firm matches. Rows may omit the clone size; those that give it use once, few, many or a size class.

v_call	j_call	d_call	clone_size	cdr3_aa	cdr3_nt
TRBV11-3	TRBJ1-6	-	-	CASSLRGVGSPLHF	TGTGCCAGCAGCTTAAGAGGAGTAGGTTCACCCCTCCACTTT
TRBV2	TRBJ1-6	TRBD1	-	CARRTGGSPLHF	TGTGCCAGGAGGACAGGGGGTTCACCCCTCCACTTT
TRBV5-1	TRBJ2-3	-	-	CASSSWGTDTQYF	TGCGCCAGCAGCTCTTGGGGCACAGATACGCAGTATTTT
TRBV7-9	TRBJ2-1	-	once	CASSSTGNNEQFF	TGTGCCAGCAGCTCTACAGGGAACAATGAGCAGTTCTTC
TRBV28	TRBJ1-2	-	-	CASSLQFGGYTF	TGTGCCAGCAGTTTACAGTTCGGGGGCTACACCTTC
TRBV21-1	TRBJ1-6	-	-	CASSPQVNRGRTPLHF	TGTGCCAGCAGCCCCCAGGTCAACAGGGGGAGGACACCCCTCCACTTT
TRBV3-1/TRBV3-2	TRBJ2-2	TRBD2	-	CASSQEGAGGVFF	TGTGCCAGCAGCCAAGAAGGCGCGGGGGGGGTGTTTTTT
TRBV5-1	TRBJ1-2	-	few	CASSSDGTNYGYTF	TGCGCCAGCAGCTCCGACGGTACTAACTATGGCTACACCTTC
TRBV6-2/TRBV6-3	TRBJ2-3	-	-	CASRPPLTSYTDTQYF	TGTGCCAGCAGACCTCCCCTGACTAGTTACACAGATACGCAGTATTTT
TRBV11-3	TRBJ2-5	-	once	CASSLLNQETQYF	TGTGCCAGCAGCTTACTCAACCAAGAGACCCAGTACTTC
TRBV11-3	TRBJ2-7	-	-	CASSLHLDSPYEQYF	TGTGCCAGCAGCTTACATCTGGACTCCCCCTACGAGCAGTACTTC
TRBV6-5	TRBJ2-7	TRBD2	-	CASRLAGAREQYF	TGTGCCAGCCGACTAGCGGGAGCTCGCGAGCAGTACTTC
TRBV28	TRBJ2-7	-	once	CASSLTGTPYEQYF	TGTGCCAGCAGCTTGACCGGGACCCCCTACGAGCAGTACTTC
TRBV7-3	TRBJ2-2	-	-	CASSFGANTGELFF	TGTGCCAGCAGTTTCGGAGCGAACACCGGGGAGCTGTTTTTT
TRBV5-1	TRBJ1-3	TRBD1	-	CASSFLQGSSGNTIYF	TGCGCCAGCAGCTTCTTACAGGGGAGCTCTGGAAACACCATATATTTT
TRBV11-1	TRBJ2-7	-	-	CASSLVIAYEQYF	TGTGCCAGCAGCTTGGTCATAGCCTACGAGCAGTACTTC
TRBV7-7	TRBJ2-5	-	few	CASSLIGDQETQYF	TGTGCCAGCAGCTTAATTGGGGACCAAGAGACCCAGTACTTC
TRBV7-2	TRBJ2-1	-	-	CASSSLLGSYNEQFF	TGTGCCAGCAGCTCCCTACTTGGGTCCTACAATGAGCAGTTCTTC
TRBV5-1	TRBJ1-1	TRBD1	-	CASSIRQGAGTEAFF	TGCGCCAGCAGCATAAGACAGGGGGCAGGGACTGAAGCTTTCTTT
TRBV30	TRBJ2-3	TRBD2	-	CAWRDGRRFGTDTQYF	TGTGCCTGGAGAGACGGGAGGCGGTTCGGCACAGATACGCAGTATTTT
TRBV2	TRBJ1-5	-	-	CASSGTLNQPQHF	TGTGCCAGCAGTGGGACACTTAATCAGCCCCAGCATTTT
TRBV27	TRBJ1-6	TRBD1	few	CASSLGTDKVRSLHF	TGTGCCAGCAGTCTCGGGACAGACAAAGTTAGATCCCTCCACTTT
TRBV5-1	TRBJ2-5	-	-	CASSLDPTGPETQYF	TGCGCCAGCAGCTTGGACCCGACAGGCCCAGAGACCCAGTACTTC